What follows describes a single TCR beta chain. The V and J ends lost 0 bases and 3 bases, in that order; junction bases with no gene match: 6. Germline CDR1 SGDLS, CDR2 YYNGEE. The CDR3 length is 15 residues. The sample originates from a study of CD8 T cells in Susac syndrome. Random hexamers served to reverse transcribe roughly 0.5 to 1 ug RNA. TCRdb processed the immunoSEQ multiplex PCR reads anew with MiXCR; each CDR3 protein has one entry. The data hold 250,000 to 300,000 distinct CDR3 sequences, with approximately 91% observed a single time. The rearrangement links TRBV9 to TRBJ2-7, with TRBD2 identical over 7 bases. The source material was CD8+ T cells from PBMCs. The origin of this receptor is a human donor with multiple sclerosis. The chain's CDR3 is CASSVGGSDSYEQYF. The CDR3 nucleotides read TGTGCCAGCAGCGTAGGCGGGAGTGATAGCTACGAGCAGTACTTC.